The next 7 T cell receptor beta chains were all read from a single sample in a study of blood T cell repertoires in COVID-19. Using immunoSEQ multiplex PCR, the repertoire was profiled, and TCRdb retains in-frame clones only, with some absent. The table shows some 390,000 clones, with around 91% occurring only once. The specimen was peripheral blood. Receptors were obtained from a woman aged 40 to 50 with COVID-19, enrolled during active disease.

CDR3 protein: CASSTPGSYEQYF. CDR3 in DNA: TGTGCCAGCAGTACCCCAGGTTCCTACGAGCAGTACTTC. The rearrangement joins TRBV28 to TRBJ2-7; no firm D call. Trimming took 5 bases from V and 1 from J, leaving 9 bases between them. Germline-derived CDR1 and CDR2 are MDHEN and SYDVKM. This CDR3 is built from 13 residues.

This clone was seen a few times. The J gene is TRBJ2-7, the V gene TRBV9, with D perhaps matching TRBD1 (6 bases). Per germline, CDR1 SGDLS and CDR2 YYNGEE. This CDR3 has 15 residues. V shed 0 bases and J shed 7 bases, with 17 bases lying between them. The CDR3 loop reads CASSVGGTPSGEQYF. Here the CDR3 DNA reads TGTGCCAGCAGCGTAGGGGGGACACCCTCTGGTGAGCAGTACTTC.

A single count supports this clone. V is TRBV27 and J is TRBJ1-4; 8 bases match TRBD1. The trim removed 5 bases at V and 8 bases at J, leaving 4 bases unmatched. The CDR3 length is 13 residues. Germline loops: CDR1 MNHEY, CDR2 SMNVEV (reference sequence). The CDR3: CASSRDRIEKLFF. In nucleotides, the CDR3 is TGTGCCAGCAGTCGGGACAGGATCGAAAAACTGTTTTTT.

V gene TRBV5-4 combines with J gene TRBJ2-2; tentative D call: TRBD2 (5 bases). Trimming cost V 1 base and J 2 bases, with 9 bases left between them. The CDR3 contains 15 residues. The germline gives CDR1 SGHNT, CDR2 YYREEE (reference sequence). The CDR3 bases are TGTGCCAGCAGCTTGAGGCGGGCCAACACCGGGGAGCTGTTTTTT. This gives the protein CASSLRRANTGELFF.

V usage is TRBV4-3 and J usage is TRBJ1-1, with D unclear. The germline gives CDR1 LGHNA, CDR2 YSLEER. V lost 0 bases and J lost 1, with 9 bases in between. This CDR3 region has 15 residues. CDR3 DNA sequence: TGCGCCAGCAGCCAAGATCTGAGACAGAACACTGAAGCTTTCTTT. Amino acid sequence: CASSQDLRQNTEAFF.

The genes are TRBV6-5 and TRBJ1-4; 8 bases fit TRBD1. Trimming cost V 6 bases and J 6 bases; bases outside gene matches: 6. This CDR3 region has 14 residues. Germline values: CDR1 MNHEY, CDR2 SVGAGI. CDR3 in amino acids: CASRLWTGYEKLFF. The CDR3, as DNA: TGTGCCAGCAGACTATGGACAGGGTATGAAAAACTGTTTTTT.

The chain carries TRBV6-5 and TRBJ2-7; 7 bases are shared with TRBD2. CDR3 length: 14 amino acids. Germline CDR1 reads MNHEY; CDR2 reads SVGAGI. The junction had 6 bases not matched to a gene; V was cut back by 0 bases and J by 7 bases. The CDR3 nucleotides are TGTGCCAGCAGTTACTCAGGTCGGGGGGATGAGCAGTACTTC. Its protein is CASSYSGRGDEQYF.